In its sample, the clone carrying this T cell receptor beta chain was seen many times. Diagnosis relied on clinical symptoms, serum thyroxine and TRAb, thyroid ultrasound and orbital computed tomography. This sample stems from a study of T cells in Graves' hyperthyroidism and ophthalmopathy. Regions amplified from RNA transcripts were the TCR beta CDR3 regions. HTBI primers were employed in a first-round RT-PCR of the TCR CDR3. TCRdb ran MiXCR on the multiplex PCR reads and lists one entry per CDR3 protein. The table lists more than 75,000 distinct CDR3 sequences, around 50% of them singletons. V gave up 6 bases and J gave up 8 bases; unmatched junction bases: 2. Germline V gene lookup returns CDR1 ENHRY and CDR2 SYGVKD. This CDR3 region has 13 residues.

V usage is TRBV10-3 and J usage is TRBJ1-6; TRBD1 matches 9 bases. Material: blood. This receptor was obtained from a woman in her thirties or forties with Graves' hyperthyroidism. This CDR3 is CAIRGQGDSPLHF. CDR3 sequence (DNA): TGTGCCATCAGGGGACAGGGCGATTCACCCCTCCACTTT.